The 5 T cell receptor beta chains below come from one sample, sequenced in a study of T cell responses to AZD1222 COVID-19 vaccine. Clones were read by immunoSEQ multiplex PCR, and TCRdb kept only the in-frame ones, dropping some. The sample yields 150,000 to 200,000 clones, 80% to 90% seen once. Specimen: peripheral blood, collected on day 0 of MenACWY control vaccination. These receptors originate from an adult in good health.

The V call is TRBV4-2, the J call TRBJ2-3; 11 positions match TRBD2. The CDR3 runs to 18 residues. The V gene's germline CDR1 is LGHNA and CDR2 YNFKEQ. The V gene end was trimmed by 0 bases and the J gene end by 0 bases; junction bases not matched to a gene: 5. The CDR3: CASSQDQGLAESTDTQYF. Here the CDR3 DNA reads TGTGCCAGCAGCCAAGATCAGGGACTAGCGGAGAGCACAGATACGCAGTATTTT.

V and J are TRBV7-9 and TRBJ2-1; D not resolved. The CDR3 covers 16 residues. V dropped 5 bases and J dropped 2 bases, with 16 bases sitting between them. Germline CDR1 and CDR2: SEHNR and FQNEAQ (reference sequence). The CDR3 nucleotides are TGTGCCAGCAGCCCTCCTCCACCCAAAACCTACAATGAGCAGTTCTTC. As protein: CASSPPPPKTYNEQFF.

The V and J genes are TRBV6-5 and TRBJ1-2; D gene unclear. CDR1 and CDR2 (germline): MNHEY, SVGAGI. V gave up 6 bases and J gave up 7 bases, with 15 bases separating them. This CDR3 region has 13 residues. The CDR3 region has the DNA TGTGCCAGCAGGGGTCAGCGGGCCCCTGGCTACACCTTC. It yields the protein CASRGQRAPGYTF.

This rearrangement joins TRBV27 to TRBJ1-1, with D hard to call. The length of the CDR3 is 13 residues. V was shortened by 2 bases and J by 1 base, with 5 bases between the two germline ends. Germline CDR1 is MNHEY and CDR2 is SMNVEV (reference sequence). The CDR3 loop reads CASSLTANTEAFF. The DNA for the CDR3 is TGTGCCAGCAGTTTAACAGCGAACACTGAAGCTTTCTTT.

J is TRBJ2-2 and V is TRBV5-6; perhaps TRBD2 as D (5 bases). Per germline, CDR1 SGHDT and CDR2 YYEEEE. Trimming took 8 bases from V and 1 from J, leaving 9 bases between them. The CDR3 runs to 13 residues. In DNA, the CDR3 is TGTGCCAGTACCGGGGTGAACACCGGGGAGCTGTTTTTT. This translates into CASTGVNTGELFF.